These 15 T cell receptor beta chains share one sample of origin, sequenced in a study of low-dose radiotherapy and immunotherapy resistance in tumors. The sample's time point: before trial treatment. TRAV- and TRBV-specific primers, spanning alpha and beta chains, primed first-strand cDNA. Over about 19 PCR cycles, TCRs were amplified from a constant-region primer and V-primer adapter. Each CDR3 protein is one row after TCRdb ran MiXCR on the reads. Of 55,000 to 70,000 distinct CDR3 sequences detected, approximately 26% appear once; the ten largest clones hold around 5.7%. The specimen was PBMCs, collected before treatment. The receptors here all came from a male donor with prostate cancer.

This clonotype was found many times. V is TRBV5-4 and J is TRBJ2-2; D is perhaps TRBD2 (5 bases). Deletions cut 0 bases from V and 7 bases from J, with 13 bases between. The CDR3 is 15 residues long. CDR1 and CDR2 from the germline V gene are SGHNT and YYREEE (reference sequence). The CDR3 region is CASSLGGSAGGELFF. CDR3 DNA sequence: TGTGCCAGCAGCTTGGGAGGGTCCGCTGGCGGGGAGCTGTTTTTT.

In its sample, this clonotype was seen many times. The rearrangement links TRBV12-3 or TRBV12-4 to TRBJ1-5, with 8 nucleotides matching TRBD1. The ends lost 2 bases at V and 4 bases at J; junction bases unmatched: 4. CDR3 length: 15 residues. CDR3: CASSLTGQGNQPQHF. Written as DNA, the CDR3 is TGTGCCAGCAGTTTAACCGGACAGGGAAATCAGCCCCAGCATTTT.

The V and J genes are TRBV28 and TRBJ2-7, with 8 bases identical to TRBD1. The length of the CDR3 is 13 residues. In germline, CDR1 is MDHEN, CDR2 SYDVKM. Losses at the gene ends were 5 bases for V and 3 bases for J; bases not matched to a gene: 3. CDR3 loop: CASSRQGIYEQYF. The CDR3 DNA is TGTGCCAGCAGTCGACAGGGGATCTACGAGCAGTACTTC.

Many counts were recorded for this clonotype. The genes are TRBV29-1 and TRBJ1-1, with D possibly matching TRBD1 (6 bases). The CDR3 totals 17 residues. V dropped 5 bases and J dropped 3 bases, with 25 bases sitting between them. CDR1 is SQVTM and CDR2 is ANQGSEA in the germline V gene. Here the CDR3 reads CSVLTPGVGLRDTEAFF. In DNA form, the CDR3 reads TGCAGCGTTCTAACCCCAGGGGTTGGGTTGAGGGACACTGAAGCTTTCTTT.

The chain couples TRBV25-1 to TRBJ2-7; possibly TRBD1 for D (6 bases). The CDR3 extends over 15 amino acids. CDR1 and CDR2 (germline): MGHDK, SYGVNS. With 1 base removed from V and 6 bases from J, the gap between germline ends came to 16 bases. The CDR3 DNA follows: TGTGCCAGCAGTGAATTTTGGCCAGGGGATAGCGAGCAGTACTTC. Translation: CASSEFWPGDSEQYF.

This clonotype showed up many times. The chain links TRBV7-9 to TRBJ2-3; possible D gene TRBD2, 5 bases. Germline CDR1 SEHNR, CDR2 FQNEAQ (reference sequence). V gave up 3 bases and J gave up 0 bases, with 25 bases separating them. The CDR3 is 20 residues long. In DNA form, the CDR3 reads TGTGCCAGCAGCTTGCCCCTGGGTAGGAGGACGGATCTCAGCACAGATACGCAGTATTTT. Its translation: CASSLPLGRRTDLSTDTQYF.

In its sample, this clonotype was seen many times. The chain recombines TRBV3-1 with TRBJ2-3, with a tentative D call TRBD2 (6 bases). This CDR3 is built from 16 residues. Germline CDR1 is LGHDT and CDR2 is YNNKEL (reference sequence). Trimming removed 2 bases at V and 4 bases at J, with 16 bases between. The CDR3 sequence is CASSQPTRSGPDTQYF. The CDR3 DNA reads as TGTGCCAGCAGCCAACCAACTAGGAGCGGGCCAGATACGCAGTATTTT.

The gene calls are TRBV28 and TRBJ1-2; 8 bases align to TRBD1. From germline, CDR1 is MDHEN and CDR2 SYDVKM. The CDR3 covers 15 residues. Germline trimming cut 0 bases from V and 7 bases from J; bases unmatched to any gene: 7. The CDR3 coding sequence is TGTGCCAGCAGTTTATGGACAGGGGCCCAAGGTGGCTACACCTTC. It encodes CASSLWTGAQGGYTF.

In this sample, this clonotype turned up many times. The V call is TRBV5-5, the J call TRBJ2-2, with 8 bases fitting TRBD1. Trimming at V came to 1 base and at J to 4 bases, leaving 9 bases not matched to a gene. The CDR3 is 17 amino acids. The V gene's germline CDR1 is SGHKS and CDR2 YYEKEE (reference sequence). CDR3 sequence (DNA): TGTGCCAGCAGCTTGATGCCCGGGACAGGCGCCACCGGGGAGCTGTTTTTT. Encoded protein: CASSLMPGTGATGELFF.

This clonotype was seen at least ten times. V usage is TRBV27 and J usage is TRBJ2-3; a weak D match, TRBD2 (5 bases). The length of the CDR3 is 14 residues. CDR1 is MNHEY and CDR2 is SMNVEV in the germline V gene (reference sequence). Trimming left V 2 bases short and J 6 bases short, with 12 bases between. The CDR3 DNA sequence: TGTGCCAGCAGTTTACTACCTCGCGGGGATACGCAGTATTTT. Residues: CASSLLPRGDTQYF.

There are many counts of this clonotype. The rearrangement joins TRBV20-1 to TRBJ1-4; the D gene is possibly TRBD1 (6 bases). Germline CDR1 is DFQATT and CDR2 is SNEGSKA (reference sequence). This CDR3 has 12 residues. Trimming stripped 5 bases from V and 8 bases from J, with 12 bases between. CDR3 protein: CSALRGLEKLFF. The CDR3 DNA reads TGCAGTGCTCTCAGGGGTTTGGAAAAACTGTTTTTT.

This clonotype showed up many times. This chain connects TRBV10-1 to TRBJ2-7; a weak D match, TRBD1 (6 bases). Between the trimmed V and J ends, which lost 6 bases and 2 bases, there was a span of 8 bases. This CDR3 has 12 amino acids. CDR1 and CDR2 from the germline V gene are WNHNN and SYGVQD (reference sequence). Here the CDR3 reads CASSPGAYEQYF. Written as DNA, the CDR3 is TGCGCCAGCAGCCCAGGGGCCTACGAGCAGTACTTC.

This clonotype was detected ten times or more. The chain uses TRBV20-1 and TRBJ2-1; 8 positions match TRBD2. The germline V gene encodes CDR1 DFQATT and CDR2 SNEGSKA (reference sequence). CDR3 size: 15 residues. Trimming cost V 1 base and J 7 bases; bases outside gene matches: 9. CDR3 DNA sequence: TGCAGTGCTAGAGCCCCGGGACTAGGGTTGAATGAGCAGTTCTTC. This encodes CSARAPGLGLNEQFF.

The table lists this clonotype with many counts. The chain carries TRBV5-1 and TRBJ1-6; D is uncertain. This CDR3 is built from 15 residues. V dropped 0 bases and J dropped 3 bases, with 7 bases sitting between them. The germline V gene encodes CDR1 SGHRS and CDR2 YFSETQ. In nucleotides, the CDR3 is TGCGCCAGCAGCTTGGACAGTCTCTATAATTCACCCCTCCACTTT. Encoded protein: CASSLDSLYNSPLHF. The complete variable domain, with remaining parts taken from reference TRBV5-1 and TRBJ1-6, reads KAGVTQTPRYLIKTRGQQVTLSCSPISGHRSVSWYQQTPGQGLQFLFEYFSETQRNKGNFPGRFSGRQFSNSRSEMNVSTLELGDSALYLCASSLDSLYNSPLHFGNGTRLTVT.

This clonotype was observed at least ten times. The chain couples TRBV6-1 to TRBJ1-5; D is possibly TRBD1 (6 bases). Germline V gives CDR1 MNHNS, CDR2 SASEGT. The CDR3 runs to 15 residues. V lost 5 bases to trimming and J lost 2 bases, with 13 bases between them. The CDR3 region is CASSRGGGGNQPQHF. CDR3 DNA: TGTGCCAGCAGTAGAGGGGGAGGGGGCAATCAGCCCCAGCATTTT.